The 27 T cell receptor beta chains below were found in one sample sequenced in a study of T-cell memory formation after mild COVID-19. TCRdb redid the calling of the 5' RACE reads with MiXCR, one entry per CDR3 protein. Counted here are about 360,000 distinct CDR3 sequences, roughly an eighth occurring once; the ten biggest clones make up approximately 20%. Specimen: PBMCs or a T cell subset sorted from them (not recorded which). These TCRs come from a man aged 18 to 35 who had mild COVID-19 (a few samples of this study predate the infection). Cell type and time point are not known.

Many counts were recorded for this clonotype. The V gene is TRBV15, the J gene TRBJ2-2; D possibly matches TRBD1 or TRBD2 (6 bases each). Per the germline V gene, CDR1 is LNHNV and CDR2 is YYDKDF (reference sequence). V lost 3 bases and J lost 6, with 8 bases in between. The CDR3 is 13 residues long. CDR3 sequence reads: CATSSGGSGELFF. The CDR3 coding sequence is TGTGCCACCAGCAGCGGGGGCTCCGGGGAGCTGTTTTTT.

The genes are TRBV28 and TRBJ2-7; tentative D call: TRBD1 (5 bases). V was trimmed by 6 bases and J by 2 bases, leaving 14 bases between them. Germline V gene data show CDR1 as MDHEN and CDR2 as SYDVKM. The CDR3 contains 14 residues. The CDR3 nucleotides are TGTGCCAGCAGCAAGCCGGACAATGCCTACGAGCAGTACGTC. Its protein product is CASSKPDNAYEQYV.

This chain links TRBV7-3 with TRBJ1-1; a weak D match, TRBD1 (5 bases). Germline lookup yields CDR1 SGHTA and CDR2 FQGTGA. V was cut by 6 bases and J by 3 bases, with 14 bases left in between. The CDR3 contains 14 residues. Here the CDR3 reads CASSSEGRHTEAFF. CDR3 sequence (DNA): TGTGCCAGCAGTTCAGAGGGACGGCACACTGAAGCTTTCTTT.

The rearrangement joins TRBV3-1 to TRBJ1-2; TRBD1 aligns across 7 bases. Germline loops: CDR1 LGHDT, CDR2 YNNKEL (reference sequence). The CDR3 runs to 16 residues. V shed 4 bases, J shed 6 bases, and the junction held 14 bases outside the gene matches. The chain's CDR3 is CASSPQVEDRYHGYTF. CDR3 sequence (DNA): TGTGCCAGCAGCCCTCAGGTTGAGGACAGGTATCATGGCTACACCTTC. The whole variable domain, filled in from reference TRBV3-1 and TRBJ1-2, reads DTAVSQTPKYLVTQMGNDKSIKCEQNLGHDTMYWYKQDSKKFLKIMFSYNNKELIINETVPNRFSPKSPDKAHLNLHINSLELGDSAVYFCASSPQVEDRYHGYTFGSGTRLTVV.

This sequence joins TRBV12-3 or TRBV12-4 and TRBJ2-1, with TRBD2 matching 13 bases. This CDR3 spans 14 amino acids. Unmatched junction bases numbered 6, after V lost 8 bases and J lost 8 bases. CDR3 sequence (DNA): TGTGCCAGCGCACTAGCGGGGGGGCCCGATGAGCAGTTCTTC. This codes for CASALAGGPDEQFF.

V and J are TRBV10-3 and TRBJ2-7; D remains unclear. The ends were cut back, 7 bases at V and 0 bases at J, with 10 bases in the middle. The CDR3 sequence is 13 residues long. CDR1 is ENHRY and CDR2 is SYGVKD in the germline V gene. The CDR3 loop is CAITATNSYEQYF. The CDR3 nucleotides read TGTGCCATCACCGCCACAAACTCCTACGAGCAGTACTTC.

This clonotype was seen a handful of times. The chain combines TRBV7-8 with TRBJ2-7; 9 nucleotides agree with TRBD1. J was trimmed by 1 base and V by 2 bases; bases with no gene match: 3. The length of the CDR3 is 15 residues. Looked up from germline, CDR1 is SGHVS and CDR2 is FQNEAQ. The CDR3 region has the DNA TGTGCCAGCAGCTTATCCGGGACAGGGTCCTACGAGCAGTACTTC. Its protein is CASSLSGTGSYEQYF.

The chain carries TRBV6-2 or TRBV6-3 and TRBJ2-1; D gene unclear. Germline V gene data show CDR1 as MNHEY and CDR2 as SVGEGT. This CDR3 has 13 amino acids. V shed 6 bases and J shed 6 bases, with 12 bases lying between them. The CDR3 DNA sequence: TGTGCCAGCAGCCCCCGCAAGGTCAATGAGCAGTTCTTC. Encoded protein: CASSPRKVNEQFF.

This clonotype appeared a single time. CDR3 DNA: TGTGCCAGCAGACGACTAGCGGGGGGGCATAGAGATACGCAGTATTTT. It encodes CASRRLAGGHRDTQYF. The rearrangement links TRBV5-4 to TRBJ2-3, with TRBD2 identical over 14 bases. This CDR3 has 16 amino acids. CDR1 and CDR2 from the germline V gene are SGHNT and YYREEE (reference sequence). The V segment lost 5 bases and the J segment 5 bases; nucleotides outside the gene matches: 7.

This rearrangement joins TRBV20-1 to TRBJ1-1; no definite D call. In germline, CDR1 is DFQATT, CDR2 SNEGSKA (reference sequence). V lost 1 base to trimming and J lost 0 bases, with 12 bases between them. The length of the CDR3 is 15 residues. The CDR3 sequence: CSARGRRVMNTEAFF. CDR3 DNA sequence: TGCAGTGCTAGAGGCAGGAGGGTCATGAACACTGAAGCTTTCTTT.

This clonotype was seen a handful of times. J is TRBJ2-7 and V is TRBV5-1; D ambiguous. The V gene's germline CDR1 is SGHRS and CDR2 YFSETQ. V dropped 0 bases and J dropped 6 bases, with 10 bases sitting between them. This CDR3 is 13 amino acids long. CDR3 region: CASSLGVRAEQYF. CDR3 coding DNA: TGCGCCAGCAGCTTGGGTGTTAGAGCCGAGCAGTACTTC.

V gene TRBV20-1 combines with J gene TRBJ2-7; 10 bases match TRBD1. The length of the CDR3 is 14 residues. After removal of 4 bases from V and 6 bases from J, the junction contained 9 bases not matched to a gene. Per germline, CDR1 DFQATT and CDR2 SNEGSKA (reference sequence). CDR3 sequence reads: CSATWDRGASEQYF. The CDR3 DNA follows: TGCAGTGCTACTTGGGACAGGGGAGCCTCCGAGCAGTACTTC.

This clonotype appeared a few times. The CDR3 DNA follows: TGTGCCAGTTCACCGGGACAGTGGGGTGGCTACACCTTC. Translated: CASSPGQWGGYTF. The gene calls are TRBV6-5 and TRBJ1-2; 7 nucleotides align to TRBD1. Germline values: CDR1 MNHEY, CDR2 SVGAGI. This CDR3 spans 13 amino acids. Losses at the gene ends were 9 bases for V and 7 bases for J; bases not matched to a gene: 11.

This clonotype was seen just once. The chain links TRBV7-2 to TRBJ1-1, with no clear D. Between the trimmed V and J ends, which lost 7 bases and 8 bases, there was a span of 14 bases. Germline CDR1 is SGHTA and CDR2 is FQGNSA. The CDR3 has 12 amino acids. The CDR3 is CASIRGYSEAFF. The CDR3 nucleotides are TGTGCCAGCATCCGTGGGTATTCCGAAGCTTTCTTT.

This clonotype was counted a few times. The V call is TRBV12-3 or TRBV12-4, the J call TRBJ1-2; D not certain. V lost 6 bases and J lost 4, with 9 bases in between. This CDR3 is built from 12 residues. Here the CDR3 DNA reads TGTGCCAGCAGAAGTGGTGGCTATGGCTACACCTTC. Residues: CASRSGGYGYTF.

The chain carries TRBV27 and TRBJ2-5; D may correspond to TRBD1 or TRBD2 (5 bases each). V lost 4 bases and J 5 bases, leaving 20 bases between the germline ends. The CDR3 has 16 residues. Germline CDR1 is MNHEY and CDR2 is SMNVEV (reference sequence). The CDR3 bases are TGTGCCAGCAGTTCCAACGGGGATGGGGCCTACGAGACCCAGTACTTC. It translates to CASSSNGDGAYETQYF.

This clonotype has a handful of counts. The chain joins TRBV28 to TRBJ1-5; no firm D call. V was shortened by 7 bases and J by 0 bases, with 7 bases between the two germline ends. The CDR3 sequence is 13 residues long. The germline CDR1 and CDR2 sequences are MDHEN and SYDVKM. The CDR3 nucleotides read TGTGCCAGCAATGGGTTTAGCAATCAGCCCCAGCATTTT. This translates into CASNGFSNQPQHF.

The chain has TRBV20-1 and TRBJ1-2, with D maybe TRBD1 (5 bases). The germline V gene has CDR1 DFQATT and CDR2 SNEGSKA (reference sequence). V was clipped by 2 bases and J by 0 bases, with 10 bases between them. The CDR3 runs 14 residues. The chain's CDR3 is CSARWQTANYGYTF. The CDR3 nucleotides read TGCAGTGCTAGATGGCAGACAGCTAACTATGGCTACACCTTC.

This clonotype showed up just a few times. The chain couples TRBV5-8 to TRBJ1-1, with a tentative D call TRBD1 (5 bases). Between the trimmed V and J ends, which lost 3 bases and 4 bases, there was a span of 16 bases. The germline V gene has CDR1 SGHTS and CDR2 YDEGEE. The CDR3 has 15 amino acids. The CDR3 nucleotides are TGTGCCAGCAGCTCTTGGGGAGGACATTCCACTGAAGCTTTCTTT. Encoded protein: CASSSWGGHSTEAFF.

The V gene is TRBV12-3 or TRBV12-4, the J gene TRBJ2-3, with 9 bases that match TRBD2. The CDR3 loop spans 16 amino acids. Trimming at V came to 4 bases and at J to 6 bases, leaving 11 bases not matched to a gene. The DNA for the CDR3 is TGTGCCAGCAGTTCAGGGCGGGGGGGAATTTCGGATACGCAGTATTTT. It encodes CASSSGRGGISDTQYF.

The genes are TRBV7-9 and TRBJ2-1, with 11 bases fitting TRBD2. From germline, CDR1 is SEHNR and CDR2 FQNEAQ (reference sequence). The trim removed 4 bases at V and 9 bases at J, leaving 11 bases unmatched. The length of the CDR3 is 16 residues. For the CDR3, the DNA is TGTGCCAGCAGCTCCCTTAGCGGGGGGGGATTGAGTGAGCAGTTCTTC. This gives the protein CASSSLSGGGLSEQFF.

This clonotype was seen more than once but under ten times. This chain connects TRBV19 to TRBJ2-2; D is tentatively TRBD1 or TRBD2 (5 bases each). Between the trimmed V and J ends, which lost 9 bases and 7 bases, there was a span of 12 bases. The CDR3 is 12 residues long. From germline, CDR1 is LNHDA and CDR2 SQIVND (reference sequence). The CDR3 DNA is TGTGCCAGCCTAAGGGGAGTCGGGGAGCTGTTTTTT. Amino acid sequence: CASLRGVGELFF.

The chain couples TRBV6-2 or TRBV6-3 to TRBJ2-1; no clear D. The CDR3 extends over 17 amino acids. V was pared by 5 bases and J by 4 bases, with 21 bases between. Per the germline V gene, CDR1 is MNHEY and CDR2 is SVGEGT. The CDR3 reads CASSVASVADPYNEQFF. The CDR3 DNA reads TGTGCCAGCAGTGTCGCGTCCGTGGCAGACCCATACAATGAGCAGTTCTTC.

This clonotype was counted between two and nine times. V and J are TRBV2 and TRBJ1-1; 8 bases map to TRBD1. The V gene end was trimmed by 8 bases and the J gene end by 1 base; junction bases not matched to a gene: 3. Germline-derived CDR1 and CDR2 are SNHLY and FYNNEI. The CDR3 totals 13 residues. Written as DNA, the CDR3 is TGTGCCAGCGGACAGGGTGAGAACACTGAAGCTTTCTTT. It translates to CASGQGENTEAFF.

This clonotype was seen a handful of times. This rearrangement joins TRBV7-9 to TRBJ2-5, with 8 bases that match TRBD1. Trimming cost V 6 bases and J 0 bases; bases outside gene matches: 6. The germline CDR1 and CDR2 sequences are SEHNR and FQNEAQ (reference sequence). The CDR3 is 15 residues long. CDR3 DNA sequence: TGTGCCAGCAGTTCCCCGGACAGGGACCAAGAGACCCAGTACTTC. Protein sequence: CASSSPDRDQETQYF.

This clonotype was recorded a few times. The chain couples TRBV13 to TRBJ2-2, with D possibly matching TRBD1 (6 bases). CDR1 PRHDT and CDR2 FYEKMQ come from the germline V gene (reference sequence). CDR3 length: 13 residues. V dropped 6 bases and J dropped 5 bases, with 10 bases sitting between them. The CDR3 nucleotides are TGTGCCAGCAGGCAAACAGGGACCGGGGAGCTGTTTTTT. Translating gives CASRQTGTGELFF.

V usage is TRBV15 and J usage is TRBJ2-1, with D perhaps TRBD1 (6 bases). Germline V gene data show CDR1 as LNHNV and CDR2 as YYDKDF (reference sequence). The CDR3 is 14 residues long. V lost 5 bases and J 10 bases, leaving 18 bases between the germline ends. The CDR3: CATSGGRLGFEQFF. In nucleotides, the CDR3 is TGTGCCACCAGCGGGGGCCGGTTAGGGTTCGAGCAGTTCTTC.